The T cell receptor beta chain described here comes from a study of radiotherapy plus CTLA-4 blockade in lung cancer. Study-wide context: Of the patients, roughly 17% showed objective responses and around 32% attained disease control.

Sequencing used immunoSEQ multiplex PCR; TCRdb keeps in-frame clones, though not all of them. The sample lists tens of thousands of clones, about four fifths seen once, with roughly 0.87% in the top ten. The specimen was peripheral blood, collected from a patient treated with radiotherapy plus ipilimumab. The source is a human donor with non-small cell lung cancer who had stable disease on radiotherapy plus ipilimumab.

The CDR3 protein is CASSPGAQETQYF. In DNA form, the CDR3 reads TGTGCCAGCAGCCCCGGGGCACAAGAGACCCAGTACTTC. The chain uses TRBV7-3 and TRBJ2-5; possibly TRBD1 or TRBD2 for D (5 bases each). In germline, CDR1 is SGHTA, CDR2 FQGTGA. This CDR3 contains 13 residues. Trimming removed 5 bases from V and 2 bases from J, with 9 bases in between. Together with reference TRBV7-3 and TRBJ2-5, the CDR3 gives the full variable domain: GAGVSQTPSNKVTEKGKYVELRCDPISGHTALYWYRQSLGQGPEFLIYFQGTGAADDSGLPNDRFFAVRPEGSVSTLKIQRTERGDSAVYLCASSPGAQETQYFGPGTRLLVL.